This T cell receptor (beta chain) was captured by sequencing in a study of Ad26.COV2.S vaccination and SARS-CoV-2 variants. Treatment indicated: over 15 received Ad26.COV2.S at low or high dose, single or two shots; a few received placebo; per-sample allocation not given. Vaccine and placebo recipients were sampled on day 63 after the first injection. Repertoires were generated with immunoSEQ multiplex PCR, while TCRdb's copy carries only in-frame clones and drops some. The table includes 400,000 to 500,000 clones, around 87% detected once. The TCR comes from a person between 18 and 65 years old who received the Ad26.COV2.S COVID-19 vaccine or a placebo. The material was peripheral blood, obtained in a trial of Ad26.COV2.S vaccine versus placebo.

CDR3 protein: CASSQTSGGAYNEQFF. The CDR3 region has the DNA TGCGCCAGCAGCCAAACTAGCGGGGGGGCCTACAATGAGCAGTTCTTC. This sequence joins TRBV4-3 and TRBJ2-1, with 13 bases identical to TRBD2. The CDR3 sequence is 16 residues long. Germline CDR1 LGHNA, CDR2 YSLEER. J was trimmed by 2 bases and V by 2 bases; bases with no gene match: 0.